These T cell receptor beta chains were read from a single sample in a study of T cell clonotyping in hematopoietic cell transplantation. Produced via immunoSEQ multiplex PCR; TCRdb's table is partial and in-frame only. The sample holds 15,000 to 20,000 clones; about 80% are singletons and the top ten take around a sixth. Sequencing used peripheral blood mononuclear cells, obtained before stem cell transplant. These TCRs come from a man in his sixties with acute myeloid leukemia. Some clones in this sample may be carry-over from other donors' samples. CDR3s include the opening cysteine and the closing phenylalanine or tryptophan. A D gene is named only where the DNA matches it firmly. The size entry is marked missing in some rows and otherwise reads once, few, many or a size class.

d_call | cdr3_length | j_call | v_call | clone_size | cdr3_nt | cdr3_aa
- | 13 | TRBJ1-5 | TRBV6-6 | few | TGTGCCAGCACTGGGGGCGTCAATCAGCCCCAGCATTTT | CASTGGVNQPQHF
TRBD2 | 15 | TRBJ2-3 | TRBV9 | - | TGTGCCAGCAGCCCTAGCGGGGGGTCGAGAGATACGCAGTATTTT | CASSPSGGSRDTQYF
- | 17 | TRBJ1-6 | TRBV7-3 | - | TGTGCCAGCAGCCCTTCCTCCCGGGGCGCAGATAATTCACCCCTCCACTTT | CASSPSSRGADNSPLHF
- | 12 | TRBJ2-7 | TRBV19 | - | TGTGCCATCGGAGCCCTGGGAGGCGAGCAGTACTTC | CAIGALGGEQYF
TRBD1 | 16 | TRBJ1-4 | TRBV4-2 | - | TGTGCCAGCAGCGAAGAGCGGGGACAGTCCCTGAGGGAACTGTTTTTT | CASSEERGQSLRELFF
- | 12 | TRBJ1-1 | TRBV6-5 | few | TGTGCCAGCAGCCCACAAGGGTCGGAAGCTTTCTTT | CASSPQGSEAFF
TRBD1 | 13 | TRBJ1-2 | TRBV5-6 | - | TGTGCCAGCAGGATACAGGGGTTGAGTGGCTACACCTTC | CASRIQGLSGYTF
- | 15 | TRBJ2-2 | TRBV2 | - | TGTGCCAGCAAGACCAGGAATAGTCACACCGGGGAGCTGTTTTTT | CASKTRNSHTGELFF
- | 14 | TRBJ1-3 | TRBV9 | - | TGTGCCAGCAGCCCATTGCCCTCTGGAAACACCATATATTTT | CASSPLPSGNTIYF
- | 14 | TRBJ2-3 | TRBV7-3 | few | TGTGCCAGCAGCTTGGGGGGGCGTTCAGATACGCAGTATTTT | CASSLGGRSDTQYF
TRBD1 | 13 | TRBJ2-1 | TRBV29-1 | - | TGCAGCGTTGATCGTCAGGGGGTCAATGAGCAGTTCTTC | CSVDRQGVNEQFF
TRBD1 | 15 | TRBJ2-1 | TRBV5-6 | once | TGTGCCAGCAGCCTAGACAGGGGATCCTACAATGAGCAGTTCTTC | CASSLDRGSYNEQFF
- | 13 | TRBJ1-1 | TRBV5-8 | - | TGTGCCAGCGCCCCCTGGGGTCCCACTGAAGCTTTCTTT | CASAPWGPTEAFF
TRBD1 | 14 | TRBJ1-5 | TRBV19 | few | TGTGCCACCGGGACAGGGGGCGGCAATCAGCCCCAGCATTTT | CATGTGGGNQPQHF
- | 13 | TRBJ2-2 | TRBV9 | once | TGTGCCAGCAGCTTCGGGGGCACCGGGGAGCTGTTTTTT | CASSFGGTGELFF
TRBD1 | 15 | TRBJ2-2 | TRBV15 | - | TGTGCCACCAGCGGGACAGGGGGTAACACCGGGGAGCTGTTTTTT | CATSGTGGNTGELFF
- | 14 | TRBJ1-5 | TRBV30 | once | TGTGCCTGGTCAGACAGCTATAGCAATCAGCCCCAGCATTTT | CAWSDSYSNQPQHF
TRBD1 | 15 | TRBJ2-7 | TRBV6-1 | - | TGTGCCAGCAGTGAAAGTTGGACAGGGATCGACGAGCAGTACTTC | CASSESWTGIDEQYF
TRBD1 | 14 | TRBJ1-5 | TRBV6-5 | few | TGTGCCAGCAGTCAGGACAGGTCGTATCAGCCCCAGCATTTT | CASSQDRSYQPQHF
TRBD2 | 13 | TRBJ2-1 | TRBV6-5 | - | TGTGCCAGCAAGCGGGACTCCTACAATGAGCAGTTCTTC | CASKRDSYNEQFF
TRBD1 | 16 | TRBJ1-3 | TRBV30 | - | TGTGCCTGGAGTCCTCAGGGGGAGCCCCTGGGAAACACCATATATTTT | CAWSPQGEPLGNTIYF
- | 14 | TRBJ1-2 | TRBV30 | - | TGTGCCTGGAGTTACACCGGGCCTCTGGCTGGCTACACCTTC | CAWSYTGPLAGYTF
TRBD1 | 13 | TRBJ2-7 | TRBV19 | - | TGTGCCAGCTCCGGGACAGGGTTCTACGAGCAGTACTTC | CASSGTGFYEQYF
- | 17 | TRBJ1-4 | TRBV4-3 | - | TGCGCCAGGGGGGATGGGGATAGGGCAGGGGATTACGAAAAACTGTTTTTT | CARGDGDRAGDYEKLFF
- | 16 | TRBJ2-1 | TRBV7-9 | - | TGTGCCAGCAGCTTAACTCTGATAGCGGCCTACAATGAGCAGTTCTTC | CASSLTLIAAYNEQFF
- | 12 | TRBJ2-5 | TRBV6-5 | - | TGTGCCAGCAGATCACCGGGGGAGACCCAGTACTTC | CASRSPGETQYF
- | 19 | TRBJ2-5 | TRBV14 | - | TGTGCCAGCAGCCAAAGATTCCTACGGACTTTACGAGGCCAAGAGACCCAGTACTTC | CASSQRFLRTLRGQETQYF
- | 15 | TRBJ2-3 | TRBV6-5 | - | TGTGCCAGCAGTTACCGTCTCGGCCTCACAGATACGCAGTATTTT | CASSYRLGLTDTQYF
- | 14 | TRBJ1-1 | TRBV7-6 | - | TGTGCCAGCAGCCGCCGGGACGGTTCAAATGAAGCTTTCTTT | CASSRRDGSNEAFF
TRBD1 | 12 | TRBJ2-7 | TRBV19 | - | TGTGCCAGCCAGGACAGGGAGTACGAGCAGTACTTC | CASQDREYEQYF
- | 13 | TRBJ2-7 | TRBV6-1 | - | TGTGCCAGCAGTGAAGCGGAGCTTCAGAAGCAGTACTTC | CASSEAELQKQYF
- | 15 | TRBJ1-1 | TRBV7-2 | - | TGTGCCAGCAGCTTAGTCACCGAGGGTGGCACTGAAGCTTTCTTT | CASSLVTEGGTEAFF
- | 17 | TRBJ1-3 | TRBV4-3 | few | TGCGCCAGCAGCCAGAGGTTTGGGGGTAGAAGTGGAAACACCATATATTTT | CASSQRFGGRSGNTIYF
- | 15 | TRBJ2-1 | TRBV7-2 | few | TGTGCCAGCAGCTCACAATCAGGGCGGTCCAATGAGCAGTTCTTC | CASSSQSGRSNEQFF
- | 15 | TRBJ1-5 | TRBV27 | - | TGTGCCAGCAGTCCCCAAGGGTGGGAGTTTCAGCCCCAGCATTTT | CASSPQGWEFQPQHF
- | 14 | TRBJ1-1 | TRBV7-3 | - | TGTGCCAGCAGCAACGGACCAACAAACACTGAAGCTTTCTTT | CASSNGPTNTEAFF
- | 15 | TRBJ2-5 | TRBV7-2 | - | TGTGCCAGCAGCTTAGTGGGGAGTACGGGTGAGACCCAGTACTTC | CASSLVGSTGETQYF